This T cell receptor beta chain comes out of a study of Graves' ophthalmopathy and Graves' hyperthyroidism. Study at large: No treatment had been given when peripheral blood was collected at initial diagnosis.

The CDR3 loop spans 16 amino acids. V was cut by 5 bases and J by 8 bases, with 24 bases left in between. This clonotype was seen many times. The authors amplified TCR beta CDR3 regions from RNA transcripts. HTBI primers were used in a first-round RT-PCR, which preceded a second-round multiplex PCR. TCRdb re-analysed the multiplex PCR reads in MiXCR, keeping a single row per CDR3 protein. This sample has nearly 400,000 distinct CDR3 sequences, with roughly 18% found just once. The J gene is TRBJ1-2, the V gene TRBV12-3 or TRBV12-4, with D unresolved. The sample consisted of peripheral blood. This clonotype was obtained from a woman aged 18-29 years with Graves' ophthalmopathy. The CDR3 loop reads CASSPHQPYIPSGYTF. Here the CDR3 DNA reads TGTGCCAGCAGTCCACACCAGCCTTATATACCCTCGGGCTACACCTTC.